This note documents a single T cell receptor beta chain sequence. The length of the CDR3 is 14 residues. With 0 bases clipped from V and 10 bases from J, the junction kept 7 bases outside the gene matches. Germline-derived CDR1 and CDR2 are SGHRS and YFSETQ. Researchers took RNA transcripts and amplified the TCR beta CDR3 regions from them. With the HTBI primer set, the TCR CDR3 went through a first round of RT-PCR. Using its own MiXCR run on the multiplex PCR reads, TCRdb lists one record per CDR3 protein. The sample gives around 690,000 distinct CDR3 sequences, less than 25% of which show up once; 30% to 40% is in the top ten. The data stem from a study of T cells in Graves' hyperthyroidism and ophthalmopathy. Study-level background: Any treatment followed the collection of peripheral blood at initial diagnosis.

This receptor was taken from a man younger than 40 with Graves' ophthalmopathy. The sample taken for sequencing was blood. The V call is TRBV5-1, the J call TRBJ1-5; TRBD1 agrees at 7 bases. This chain's CDR3 is CASSLEGGDEPQHF. The CDR3 DNA sequence: TGCGCCAGCAGCTTGGAAGGGGGCGATGAACCCCAGCATTTT. The full variable domain, its missing parts supplied by reference TRBV5-1 and TRBJ1-5, is KAGVTQTPRYLIKTRGQQVTLSCSPISGHRSVSWYQQTPGQGLQFLFEYFSETQRNKGNFPGRFSGRQFSNSRSEMNVSTLELGDSALYLCASSLEGGDEPQHFGDGTRLSIL.